There are many counts of the clone carrying this T cell receptor beta chain. What it binds is not known. Diagnostic assessment was based on clinical symptoms, serum thyroxine and TRAb, thyroid ultrasound and orbital computed tomography. This sample is part of a study of T cells in Graves' hyperthyroidism and ophthalmopathy. Study-level background: Peripheral blood was taken when the disease was first diagnosed, before any treatment began.

CDR3 length equals 12 residues. V was cut by 5 bases and J by 5 bases, with 9 bases left in between. From germline, CDR1 is MDHEN and CDR2 SYDVKM. Amplification targeted TCR beta CDR3 regions from RNA transcripts. The study used the HTBI primer set for a first-round RT-PCR of the TCR CDR3. One entry per CDR3 protein, called by TCRdb with MiXCR from the multiplex PCR reads. The sample consists of under 350,000 distinct CDR3 sequences, roughly 18% of them appearing once. Overall study findings and caveats: Ophthalmopathy and stable hyperthyroidism were told apart by a 13 V-J model.

The specimen sequenced was blood. The V and J genes are TRBV28 and TRBJ1-2; no clear D gene. The TCR originated in a woman between 50 and 59 years old with Graves' hyperthyroidism. The DNA for the CDR3 is TGTGCCAGCAGTGAAGTCCAGTATGGCTACACCTTC. It specifies CASSEVQYGYTF.